These T cell receptor beta chains were read from a single sample in a study of blood T cells in healthy people across ages. One entry per CDR3 protein, called by TCRdb with MiXCR from the 5' RACE reads. This sample has approximately 1,700,000 distinct CDR3 sequences, with approximately 39% found just once. Sequencing input: blood. All receptors derive from a human donor in good health. The CDR3 runs from the conserved cysteine through the conserved F or W. The order of the fields is clone size, CDR3 length, D gene, J gene, V gene, CDR3 DNA, CDR3 protein. A D gene is named only where the DNA matches it firmly. Some rows mark clone size as missing; the rest say once, few, many or name a class of expanded clone.

.	15	TRBD1	TRBJ2-7	TRBV5-6	TGTGCCCGCAGCTTGTACGGACAGGGGGCTGATGAGCAGTACTTC	CARSLYGQGADEQYF
.	14	.	TRBJ2-7	TRBV15	TGTGCCACCAGCAGAGATCGTGACGGATACGAGCAGTACTTC	CATSRDRDGYEQYF
few	19	.	TRBJ2-6	TRBV12-3/TRBV12-4	TGTGCCAGCAGTTTCCTCCTGAGACAGACCAGCTCTGGGGCCAACGTCCTGACTTTC	CASSFLLRQTSSGANVLTF
.	17	TRBD2	TRBJ2-5	TRBV7-2	TGTGCCAGCAGCTTCTCGGGGGTTCAGCGGGGGGCTGAGACCCAGTACTTC	CASSFSGVQRGAETQYF
.	14	TRBD1	TRBJ2-1	TRBV6-2/TRBV6-3	TGTGCCAGCAGACAGACAGGGGGATACAATGAGCAGTTCTTC	CASRQTGGYNEQFF
.	14	.	TRBJ2-1	TRBV6-6	TGTGCCGGCAGGAGTTCTAGCTCCTACAATGAGCAGTTCTTC	CAGRSSSSYNEQFF
many	15	TRBD1	TRBJ2-7	TRBV13	TGTGCCAGCAGCTTAGCCCCGGACAGGGGCCACGAGCAGTACTTC	CASSLAPDRGHEQYF
.	16	.	TRBJ2-3	TRBV7-6	TGTGCCAGCAGCGCGACTGTCGACGGTAGCACAGATACGCAGTATTTT	CASSATVDGSTDTQYF
.	16	TRBD2	TRBJ2-3	TRBV7-2	TGTGCCAGCAGCTTTAAACTAGCGGGGGGCACAGATACGCAGTATTTT	CASSFKLAGGTDTQYF
once	14	.	TRBJ2-1	TRBV4-2	TGTGCCAGCAGCCAAGCGGGGAGGTACAATGAGCAGTTCTTC	CASSQAGRYNEQFF
.	14	.	TRBJ2-1	TRBV4-3	TGCGCCAGCAGCCAAGATACGTTCTACAATGAGCAGTTCTTC	CASSQDTFYNEQFF
few	13	.	TRBJ2-7	TRBV20-1	TGCAGTGCTAGATCGGACAGCTACTACGAGCAGTACTTC	CSARSDSYYEQYF
few	17	.	TRBJ1-2	TRBV7-2	TGTGCCAGCAGCCCCCGAATTGGTGGGGGGGTTTCTGATGGCTACACCTTC	CASSPRIGGGVSDGYTF
few	16	TRBD1	TRBJ2-2	TRBV12-3/TRBV12-4	TGTGCCAGCAGTTCGCCCGCAGGGGGCGCGACCGGGGAGCTGTTTTTT	CASSSPAGGATGELFF
few	11	.	TRBJ1-2	TRBV10-3	TGTGCCACCTCGTGGGTAGACGGCTACACCTTC	CATSWVDGYTF
few	15	.	TRBJ2-1	TRBV27	TGTGCCAGCAGTCCAAGACTAGTAGACTACAATGAGCAGTTCTTC	CASSPRLVDYNEQFF
.	14	.	TRBJ2-7	TRBV10-3	TGTGCCATCAGTGAAAGGATGGGCTCCTACGAGCAGTACTTC	CAISERMGSYEQYF
.	17	.	TRBJ1-4	TRBV4-3	TGCGCCAGCAGCCAAGAGGGATGGACAAGTGAAAGGGAAAAACTGTTTTTT	CASSQEGWTSEREKLFF
few	15	TRBD1	TRBJ2-7	TRBV11-2	TGTGCCAGCAGCACCCGACAGGGGAGTATGGACGAGCAGTACTTC	CASSTRQGSMDEQYF
.	16	.	TRBJ2-1	TRBV4-1	TGCGCCAGCAGCCAAGGGTACAGGGCCGTTATCAATGAGCAGTTCTTC	CASSQGYRAVINEQFF
.	18	TRBD1	TRBJ2-7	TRBV28	TGTGCCAGCAGTTCATACTATACAGGGGGTCACTATCCCTACGAGCAGTACTTC	CASSSYYTGGHYPYEQYF
once	13	.	TRBJ1-1	TRBV9	TGTGCCAGCAGCCCTGGGGGGCCCTGGCTTGCTTTCTTT	CASSPGGPWLAFF